The rows below give T cell receptor beta chains drawn from one sample of a study of CD8+CD57+ T cells in acquired aplastic anemia. TCRdb called the reads again in MiXCR, with one record for every CDR3 protein. The sample lists approximately 260,000 distinct CDR3 sequences, 82% occurring once. What was sequenced was sorted CD4+, CD8+, or CD8+CD57+ T cells (not recorded which) from PBMCs. The receptors shown here come from a human donor with aplastic anemia. Both conserved end residues are part of each CDR3. The order of the fields is J gene, V gene, D gene, clone size, CDR3 DNA, CDR3 protein. A D gene is named only where the DNA matches it firmly. Clone size, where shown, is once, few, many, or a class for clones that have expanded.

TRBJ1-5,TRBV7-9,-,few,TGTGCCAGCAGCGTAGGGGTAAGGAGAAATCAGCCCCAGCATTTT,CASSVGVRRNQPQHF
TRBJ2-7,TRBV7-2,TRBD2,-,TGTGCCAGCAGCTTACCGGGAGGTCCCGATAAGCAGTATTACTTC,CASSLPGGPDKQYYF
TRBJ2-3,TRBV29-1,TRBD2,-,TGCAGCGTGGCCGGGATAGTTGGGACTAGCGGGAGACCCGATACGCAGTATTTT,CSVAGIVGTSGRPDTQYF
TRBJ2-5,TRBV2,TRBD2,-,TGTGCCAGCAGTTCTAGCGGGACATGGAGAGGGTCCCAGTACTTC,CASSSSGTWRGSQYF
TRBJ1-2,TRBV5-6,-,many,TGTGCCAGCAGCCCCGTTGACGGGATCGTATATGGCTACACCTTC,CASSPVDGIVYGYTF
TRBJ2-1,TRBV19,-,-,TGTGCCAGTAGTAAGGGGGGCGGAGACGGCCAGGATGAGCACTTCTTC,CASSKGGGDGQDEHFF
TRBJ1-6,TRBV7-9,-,-,TGTGCCAGCAGCTTAGACCACGGGACAAAACAGACCCAGTTT,CASSLDHGTKQTQF
TRBJ2-2,TRBV7-8,TRBD2,-,TGTGCCAGCAGCATAGCGGGAGGCACCGGGGAGCTGTTTTTT,CASSIAGGTGELFF
TRBJ2-3,TRBV2,TRBD1,-,TGTGCCAGCAGTGGAGACAGGGAAGTCCAGCCCCAGTATTTT,CASSGDREVQPQYF
TRBJ1-1,TRBV7-8,-,once,TGTGCCAGCAGCGACGCCGGCACAGATACGCAGGCTTTCTTT,CASSDAGTDTQAFF